The 27 T cell receptor beta chains below come from one sample, sequenced in a study of monozygotic twins with inflammatory bowel disease. TCRdb derives one entry per CDR3 protein from the 5' RACE reads, leaving out DNA. In total, the table holds around 47,000 distinct CDR3 sequences. Sequenced input: blood. These receptors originate from a human donor with ulcerative colitis or Crohn's disease, or a healthy co-twin of an affected twin (not recorded which).

The chain combines TRBV12-3 or TRBV12-4 with TRBJ2-7. This CDR3 region has 12 residues. This CDR3 reads CASSFVYYEQYF.

The chain combines TRBV7-9 with TRBJ2-3; the TRBD2 assignment by TCRdb is unverifiable without DNA. Germline loops: CDR1 SEHNR, CDR2 FQNEAQ (reference sequence). This CDR3 has 17 residues. The CDR3 region is CASSPGGASGISDTQYF.

V gene TRBV30 combines with J gene TRBJ1-2. Germline CDR1 and CDR2: GTSNPN and SVGIG (reference sequence). The CDR3 length is 13 residues. CDR3 sequence reads: CAWSADRHYGYTF.

This sequence joins TRBV4-1 and TRBJ2-7; TCRdb lists TRBD2, though no DNA is available to test this call. The CDR3 extends over 16 amino acids. Germline V gene data show CDR1 as MGHRA and CDR2 as YSYEKL. The chain's CDR3 is CASSRWYGGGGYEQYF.

The V gene is TRBV27, the J gene TRBJ2-1; the TCRdb call, TRBD2, lacks DNA for checking. The CDR3 has 16 residues. In germline, CDR1 is MNHEY, CDR2 SMNVEV (reference sequence). This chain's CDR3 is CASSIVAGGGNNEQFF.

The V gene is TRBV12-3 or TRBV12-4, the J gene TRBJ2-2; TCRdb returns TRBD1, unconfirmable since there is no DNA. The CDR3 extends over 13 amino acids. The CDR3 loop is CASTQGVTGELFF.

The chain employs TRBV7-6 and TRBJ2-2; absent DNA, TCRdb's TRBD1 call cannot be checked. The length of the CDR3 is 15 residues. Germline V gene lookup returns CDR1 SGHVS and CDR2 FNYEAQ. The CDR3 protein is CASSLEAGLTGELFF.

The rearrangement joins TRBV6-1 to TRBJ2-7; the TCRdb call, TRBD1, lacks DNA for checking. Germline values: CDR1 MNHNS, CDR2 SASEGT. The CDR3 has 12 amino acids. The CDR3: CASGQSSYEQYF.

This clonotype registers medium-sized (0.01 to 0.1%) by frequency. V gene TRBV7-2 combines with J gene TRBJ1-1; as DNA is missing, the TRBD1 call by TCRdb cannot be tested. Germline CDR1 reads SGHTA; CDR2 reads FQGNSA. This CDR3 is built from 16 residues. CDR3 loop: CASRLTGFSMNTEAFF. Full variable domain (outside the CDR3, taken from reference TRBV7-2 and TRBJ1-1): GAGVSQSPSNKVTEKGKDVELRCDPISGHTALYWYRQSLGQGLEFLIYFQGNSAPDKSGLPSDRFSAERTGGSVSTLTIQRTQQEDSAVYLCASRLTGFSMNTEAFFGQGTRLTVV.

This chain's CDR3 is CASSQGPALYEQYF. This chain links TRBV3-1 with TRBJ2-7. Looked up from germline, CDR1 is LGHDT and CDR2 is YNNKEL (reference sequence). There are 14 residues in the CDR3.

The V call is TRBV11-2, the J call TRBJ1-6; the TCRdb D gene call, TRBD1, has no DNA to confirm it. The germline gives CDR1 SGHAT, CDR2 FQNNGV. CDR3 length: 15 residues. CDR3 residues: CASTLEPGQFSPLHF.

The chain couples TRBV5-1 to TRBJ2-2. Germline CDR1 and CDR2: SGHRS and YFSETQ. The CDR3 loop spans 15 amino acids. CDR3 in amino acids: CASSLASQNTGELFF.

The chain combines TRBV3-1 with TRBJ2-5. Germline CDR1 and CDR2: LGHDT and YNNKEL (reference sequence). The CDR3 loop spans 15 amino acids. CDR3 residues: CASSQGAFPQETQYF.

CDR3 region: CASSPIRKNTEAFF. The chain joins TRBV18 to TRBJ1-1. This CDR3 has 14 residues. From germline, CDR1 is KGHSH and CDR2 LQKENI.

The chain is built from TRBV27 and TRBJ1-5; the TCRdb D gene call, TRBD1, has no DNA to confirm it. CDR3 size: 15 residues. CDR1 and CDR2 (germline): MNHEY, SMNVEV (reference sequence). CDR3: CACGQDPSGNQPQHF.

The CDR3 protein is CASRGSTNEKLFF. The chain recombines TRBV6-5 with TRBJ1-4. Per the germline V gene, CDR1 is MNHEY and CDR2 is SVGAGI. This CDR3 has 13 residues.

The chain employs TRBV30 and TRBJ2-7; the TRBD1 assignment by TCRdb is unverifiable without DNA. Germline values: CDR1 GTSNPN, CDR2 SVGIG (reference sequence). The CDR3 has 12 residues. The CDR3: CAWRQGWGEQYF.

The chain employs TRBV7-9 and TRBJ2-7; TCRdb picks TRBD1, but there is no DNA to check that call. Germline CDR1 SEHNR, CDR2 FQNEAQ (reference sequence). This CDR3 region has 17 residues. This CDR3 reads CASSGMGEGSNPYEQYF.

The chain carries TRBV20-1 and TRBJ2-5; there is no DNA to check the TCRdb D call of TRBD1. The germline gives CDR1 DFQATT, CDR2 SNEGSKA (reference sequence). The CDR3 loop spans 14 amino acids. CDR3 amino acids: CSAPGQGTQETQYF.

The rearrangement uses TRBV7-8 and TRBJ2-1; TCRdb outputs TRBD2, but without DNA this stays unchecked. Germline V CDR1 and CDR2: SGHVS, FQNEAQ. This CDR3 spans 15 amino acids. CDR3 protein: CASSRVSGRYNEQFF.

The chain recombines TRBV7-6 with TRBJ1-1. The CDR3 extends over 13 amino acids. Looked up from germline, CDR1 is SGHVS and CDR2 is FNYEAQ. CDR3 amino acids: CASSLEIQPKAFF.

The CDR3 is CASSTSLAGGPQEQFF. The chain carries TRBV19 and TRBJ2-1; absent DNA, TCRdb's TRBD2 call cannot be checked. CDR1 LNHDA and CDR2 SQIVND come from the germline V gene (reference sequence). This CDR3 spans 16 amino acids. The entire variable domain, with the rest obtained from reference TRBV19 and TRBJ2-1, is as follows: DGGITQSPKYLFRKEGQNVTLSCEQNLNHDAMYWYRQDPGQGLRLIYYSQIVNDFQKGDIAEGYSVSREKKESFPLTVTSAQKNPTAFYLCASSTSLAGGPQEQFFGPGTRLTVL.

The V gene is TRBV4-3, the J gene TRBJ2-5; checking the TCRdb D call of TRBD1 is not possible without DNA. From germline, CDR1 is LGHNA and CDR2 YSLEER. The CDR3 sequence is 16 residues long. This CDR3 reads CASSHVPGQGLETQYF.

This chain joins TRBV9 and TRBJ2-5; TCRdb lists TRBD1, though no DNA is available to test this call. The CDR3 covers 14 residues. CDR1 and CDR2 from the germline V gene are SGDLS and YYNGEE. The CDR3 here is CASSPRGRQETQYF.

The chain has TRBV20-1 and TRBJ2-3; the TCRdb call, TRBD2, lacks DNA for checking. The germline gives CDR1 DFQATT, CDR2 SNEGSKA (reference sequence). The CDR3 extends over 15 amino acids. The CDR3 loop reads CSAPPAGANTDTQYF.

The chain joins TRBV5-6 to TRBJ2-6. The CDR3 loop spans 16 amino acids. Germline V gene lookup returns CDR1 SGHDT and CDR2 YYEEEE. The CDR3 protein is CASRSKTDSGANVLTF.

J is TRBJ1-1 and V is TRBV7-9. The CDR3 is made up of 11 amino acids. Germline V lookup: CDR1 SEHNR, CDR2 FQNEAQ (reference sequence). The CDR3 here is CASSSDTEAFF. Supplemented by reference TRBV7-9 and TRBJ1-1, the full variable domain reads DTGVSQNPRHKITKRGQNVTFRCDPISEHNRLYWYRQTLGQGPEFLTYFQNEAQLEKSRLLSDRFSAERPKGSFSTLEIQRTEQGDSAMYLCASSSDTEAFFGQGTRLTVV.